This T cell receptor (beta chain) was sequenced during a study of blood T cell repertoires in COVID-19. Study-level information: Sites across the United States, Italy and Spain contributed samples from acute and convalescent COVID-19.

J gave up 4 bases and V 6 bases, and 3 bases lay outside the gene matches. There are 14 residues in the CDR3. CDR1 and CDR2 (germline): LNHNV, YYDKDF (reference sequence). The table came from immunoSEQ multiplex PCR; TCRdb's copy has only in-frame clones and leaves some out. The table records around 60,000 clones, approximately 90% of them present only once. The receptor was derived from a woman between 55 and 75 years old with active COVID-19. The sequenced material came from peripheral blood. The chain couples TRBV15 to TRBJ2-1; 10 positions agree with TRBD2. The CDR3 sequence: CATSHSGGYNEQFF. In DNA, the CDR3 is TGTGCCACCAGTCATAGCGGGGGGTACAATGAGCAGTTCTTC.